The 30 T cell receptor beta chains in this list originate from one sample, sequenced in a study of cytomegalovirus exposure and HLA in healthy donors. 13 Jbeta primers and 60 Vbeta primers were used for the PCR. The repertoire was sequenced with immunoSEQ multiplex PCR; TCRdb's copy has only in-frame clones and lacks some. Of a few hundred thousand clones listed, 75% to 85% are singletons. The sequenced sample consisted of PBMCs. Every receptor here comes from a girl aged 10 to 17 in good health and CMV-seronegative.

The chain employs TRBV11-2 and TRBJ2-5; 7 positions agree with TRBD2. V was clipped by 1 base and J by 9 bases; unmatched bases: 11. There are 15 residues in the CDR3. Germline CDR1 reads SGHAT; CDR2 reads FQNNGV. The CDR3 spells CASSLAVGLVSPQYF. CDR3 bases: TGTGCCAGCAGCTTAGCAGTTGGACTAGTGTCGCCCCAGTACTTC.

V gene TRBV5-1 combines with J gene TRBJ1-4; D gene uncertain. The germline gives CDR1 SGHRS, CDR2 YFSETQ. CDR3 length: 15 amino acids. V shed 0 bases and J shed 0 bases, with 6 bases lying between them. The CDR3 DNA sequence: TGCGCCAGCAGCTTGGCTGTTGCAACTAATGAAAAACTGTTTTTT. It translates to CASSLAVATNEKLFF.

With respect to this clone: A read error may produce the germline difference seen at one junction end. CDR3 region: CSSSSTGGTEAFF. DNA of the CDR3: TGTTCCAGCAGCTCTACAGGGGGAACTGAAGCTTTCTTT. V gene TRBV7-3 combines with J gene TRBJ1-1; 8 positions agree with TRBD1. This CDR3 contains 13 residues. The germline gives CDR1 SGHTA, CDR2 FQGTGA.

The rearrangement uses TRBV19 and TRBJ1-1, with 10 bases aligning to TRBD1. The V gene's germline CDR1 is LNHDA and CDR2 SQIVND (reference sequence). CDR3 length: 13 residues. Trimming cost V 9 bases and J 5 bases; bases outside gene matches: 6. This chain's CDR3 is CASRGQGMTEAFF. The CDR3 DNA is TGTGCCAGCAGGGGACAGGGGATGACTGAAGCTTTCTTT.

The gene calls are TRBV5-6 and TRBJ2-2; 7 bases line up with TRBD1. Per germline, CDR1 SGHDT and CDR2 YYEEEE. The CDR3 extends over 15 amino acids. The V gene end was trimmed by 0 bases and the J gene end by 5 bases; junction bases not matched to a gene: 4. Here the CDR3 reads CASSLDPGGTGELFF. The CDR3, as DNA: TGTGCCAGCAGCTTGGATCCAGGGGGTACCGGGGAGCTGTTTTTT. The variable domain in full, completed from reference TRBV5-6 and TRBJ2-2, reads DAGVTQSPTHLIKTRGQQVTLRCSPKSGHDTVSWYQQALGQGPQFIFQYYEEEERQRGNFPDRFSGHQFPNYSSELNVNALLLGDSALYLCASSLDPGGTGELFFGEGSRLTVL.

The rearrangement uses TRBV5-1 and TRBJ2-3, with 9 positions matching TRBD1. The J segment lost 4 bases and the V segment lost 4 bases, leaving 13 bases of the junction unmatched. Germline V gene data show CDR1 as SGHRS and CDR2 as YFSETQ. This CDR3 comprises 17 residues. CDR3 region: CASSRPSGTGRADTQYF. The CDR3 DNA reads TGCGCCAGCAGCCGACCGAGCGGGACAGGGAGGGCAGATACGCAGTATTTT.

The gene calls are TRBV28 and TRBJ1-4, with D unresolved. Germline-derived CDR1 and CDR2 are MDHEN and SYDVKM. The CDR3 totals 17 residues. V lost 8 bases and J 1 base, leaving 20 bases between the germline ends. The CDR3 DNA follows: TGTGCCAGCCTATCAGCGGCCGGGGAGTTAACTAATGAAAAACTGTTTTTT. Its protein product is CASLSAAGELTNEKLFF.

The J gene is TRBJ2-3, the V gene TRBV7-2, with D possibly matching TRBD2 (5 bases). The CDR3 runs to 15 residues. From germline, CDR1 is SGHTA and CDR2 FQGNSA. Trimming pared 0 bases from V and 5 bases from J, leaving 12 bases between. DNA of the CDR3: TGTGCCAGCAGCTTAGCGCCTAGAGGACTAGATACGCAGTATTTT. Encoded protein: CASSLAPRGLDTQYF.

This clone was observed once. The V call is TRBV19, the J call TRBJ1-5; possible D gene TRBD1, 5 bases. The V gene's germline CDR1 is LNHDA and CDR2 SQIVND (reference sequence). There are 19 residues in the CDR3. Trimming removed 0 bases from V and 1 base from J, with 19 bases in between. The CDR3 DNA follows: TGTGCCAGTAGTATAGACCCCCTTAGGGGCACGAGGAGCAATCAGCCCCAGCATTTT. Protein: CASSIDPLRGTRSNQPQHF.

The chain joins TRBV6-5 to TRBJ2-1; D might be TRBD2 (6 bases). The CDR3 contains 13 residues. Germline CDR1 and CDR2: MNHEY and SVGAGI. With 4 bases removed from V and 7 bases from J, the gap between germline ends came to 11 bases. CDR3 sequence reads: CASSLTGGNEQFF. CDR3 sequence (DNA): TGTGCCAGCAGTTTAACAGGAGGGAATGAGCAGTTCTTC.

This chain joins TRBV21-1 and TRBJ1-1; TRBD1 was called by the table and not checked on the DNA. TRBV21-1 is deemed a pseudogene. The CDR3 runs to 16 residues. The CDR3 loop is CASSIGQENLNTEAFF. CDR3 coding DNA: TGTGCCAGCAGCATCGGACAGGAAAATCTGAACACTGAAGCTTTCTTT.

The CDR3 sequence is CATSRPGSSNQPQHF. In DNA, the CDR3 is TGTGCCACCAGCAGGCCCGGGAGTAGCAATCAGCCCCAGCATTTT. V gene TRBV15 combines with J gene TRBJ1-5; D uncertain. The germline V and J ends were trimmed by 3 bases and 0 bases, with 9 bases remaining between them. Germline V gene lookup returns CDR1 LNHNV and CDR2 YYDKDF (reference sequence). The CDR3 runs 15 residues. Full variable domain (remainder filled in from reference TRBV15 and TRBJ1-5): DAMVIQNPRYQVTQFGKPVTLSCSQTLNHNVMYWYQQKSSQAPKLLFHYYDKDFNNEADTPDNFQSRRPNTSFCFLDIRSPGLGDTAMYLCATSRPGSSNQPQHFGDGTRLSIL.

This sequence joins TRBV7-9 and TRBJ1-6; D is unclear. Germline CDR1 reads SEHNR; CDR2 reads FQNEAQ (reference sequence). There are 12 residues in the CDR3. Deletions cut 5 bases from V and 10 bases from J, with 9 bases between. Written as DNA, the CDR3 is TGTGCCAGCAGCCCAGCGAACTCACCCCTCCACTTT. Its protein product is CASSPANSPLHF.

This clone has a single count. The CDR3 region has the DNA TGTGCCAGTAGCCCGACAGGCTTGAACACTGAAGCTTTCTTT. It translates to CASSPTGLNTEAFF. V gene TRBV19 combines with J gene TRBJ1-1, with a tentative D call TRBD1 (6 bases). CDR3 length: 14 residues. Germline CDR1 and CDR2: LNHDA and SQIVND (reference sequence). The germline V and J ends were trimmed by 6 bases and 0 bases, with 11 bases remaining between them.

This chain links TRBV7-2 with TRBJ1-3; 7 bases line up with TRBD1. J was trimmed by 2 bases and V by 5 bases; bases with no gene match: 9. The CDR3 runs 16 residues. Germline V gene sequence: CDR1 SGHTA, CDR2 FQGNSA. DNA for the CDR3: TGTGCCAGCAGCCGACGCAAGACAGGGACTGGAAACACCATATATTTT. Translated, it gives CASSRRKTGTGNTIYF.

The J gene is TRBJ2-2, the V gene TRBV27; D is possibly TRBD2 (6 bases). Looked up from germline, CDR1 is MNHEY and CDR2 is SMNVEV (reference sequence). V was trimmed by 2 bases and J by 3 bases, leaving 10 bases between them. The CDR3 is 15 amino acids. The CDR3 region has the DNA TGTGCCAGCAGTTTAGGAGGGCTCTACACCGGGGAGCTGTTTTTT. Encoded protein: CASSLGGLYTGELFF.

This clone was observed once. The chain combines TRBV7-9 with TRBJ1-3, with D possibly TRBD1 on 5 matching bases. The CDR3 is 19 amino acids. In germline, CDR1 is SEHNR, CDR2 FQNEAQ (reference sequence). V gave up 6 bases and J gave up 4 bases, with 28 bases separating them. CDR3 sequence reads: CASSDVGYFGGVGGNTIYF. CDR3 nucleotides: TGTGCCAGCAGTGACGTGGGGTACTTCGGGGGGGTAGGCGGAAACACCATATATTTT.

V and J are TRBV28 and TRBJ2-1; the D gene is possibly TRBD2 (6 bases). This CDR3 is 15 amino acids long. CDR1 and CDR2 from the germline V gene are MDHEN and SYDVKM. Trimming took 7 bases from V and 4 from J, leaving 17 bases between them. The CDR3 coding sequence is TGTGCCAGCACCCTAGGGGACTGGACGTACAATGAGCAGTTCTTC. This gives the protein CASTLGDWTYNEQFF.

The table lists this clone with a count of one. This rearrangement joins TRBV20-1 to TRBJ2-5, with a possible D match to TRBD1 (6 bases). CDR3 size: 11 residues. CDR1 and CDR2 (germline): DFQATT, SNEGSKA (reference sequence). The V and J ends lost 8 bases and 5 bases respectively, with 12 bases between them. DNA for the CDR3: TGCAGTATTGGGGGCGTGGAGACCCAGTACTTC. Translated, it gives CSIGGVETQYF.

V gene TRBV27 combines with J gene TRBJ2-3; 8 nucleotides line up with TRBD2. The CDR3 runs 14 residues. The ends lost 7 bases at V and 2 bases at J; junction bases unmatched: 5. Germline CDR1 reads MNHEY; CDR2 reads SMNVEV (reference sequence). The CDR3 DNA reads TGTGCCAGCACGGGACTAGACGTCACAGATACGCAGTATTTT. This gives the protein CASTGLDVTDTQYF.

Written as DNA, the CDR3 is TGTGCCAGCACATACGACAGGGGTGGGGAGCAGTACTTC. This translates into CASTYDRGGEQYF. The chain is built from TRBV6-1 and TRBJ2-7; the match to TRBD1 covers 8 bases. Germline CDR1 and CDR2: MNHNS and SASEGT. V dropped 7 bases and J dropped 7; count of bases not matched to a gene: 9. The CDR3 spans 13 residues.

The genes are TRBV7-6 and TRBJ2-5, with D perhaps matching TRBD2 (6 bases). Germline V CDR1 and CDR2: SGHVS, FNYEAQ. V lost 6 bases, J lost 3 bases, and 38 bases lay in between. The CDR3 is 22 amino acids. CDR3 amino acids: CASRSISGLFPAAPDTEETQYF. The CDR3, as DNA: TGTGCCAGCAGATCTATATCCGGACTATTCCCAGCCGCCCCGGATACCGAAGAGACCCAGTACTTC.

The chain has TRBV6-1 and TRBJ1-2; 7 nucleotides align to TRBD1. With 0 bases clipped from V and 5 bases from J, the junction kept 15 bases outside the gene matches. Germline V gene lookup returns CDR1 MNHNS and CDR2 SASEGT. This CDR3 comprises 18 residues. CDR3 sequence: CASSEALGTAGRDYGYTF. The CDR3 DNA sequence: TGTGCCAGCAGTGAAGCGCTAGGGACAGCGGGTAGGGATTATGGCTACACCTTC.

The chain recombines TRBV6-1 with TRBJ2-2, with TRBD1 matching 8 bases. CDR3 length: 15 amino acids. The V segment lost 6 bases and the J segment 5 bases; nucleotides outside the gene matches: 8. Germline CDR1 is MNHNS and CDR2 is SASEGT. The DNA for the CDR3 is TGTGCCAGCAGACCGGGACAGGAAAGAACCGGGGAGCTGTTTTTT. It specifies CASRPGQERTGELFF.

V gene TRBV7-2 combines with J gene TRBJ2-3; maybe TRBD2 (6 bases). The CDR3 is 14 amino acids. Germline CDR1 and CDR2: SGHTA and FQGNSA. The germline V and J ends were trimmed by 5 bases and 0 bases, with 9 bases remaining between them. CDR3 residues: CASSPGTSTDTQYF. The CDR3 coding sequence is TGTGCCAGCAGCCCCGGGACTAGCACAGATACGCAGTATTTT.

The rearrangement links TRBV5-5 to TRBJ1-1; D unresolved. V was clipped by 0 bases and J by 4 bases, with 7 bases between them. CDR3 size: 13 residues. Germline V gene lookup returns CDR1 SGHKS and CDR2 YYEKEE (reference sequence). The CDR3 DNA is TGTGCCAGCAGCTTGGGAGGGTCCACTGAAGCTTTCTTT. Amino acids: CASSLGGSTEAFF.

This chain links TRBV6-6 with TRBJ1-5, with TRBD1 identical over 10 bases. The V gene's germline CDR1 is MNHNY and CDR2 SVGAGI (reference sequence). This CDR3 spans 15 amino acids. The junction had 3 bases not matched to a gene; V was cut back by 2 bases and J by 5 bases. CDR3 in amino acids: CASSYPGQGYQPQHF. The CDR3 DNA is TGTGCCAGCAGTTACCCGGGACAGGGGTATCAGCCCCAGCATTTT.

This clone occurred a few times. This sequence joins TRBV6-1 and TRBJ1-1; no definite D call. Germline V gene sequence: CDR1 MNHNS, CDR2 SASEGT. CDR3 length equals 16 residues. V was trimmed by 0 bases and J by 3 bases, leaving 14 bases between them. CDR3 amino acids: CASSEAPFQIYTEAFF. CDR3 sequence (DNA): TGTGCCAGCAGTGAAGCCCCTTTTCAGATTTACACTGAAGCTTTCTTT.

The V gene is TRBV27, the J gene TRBJ2-7; TRBD1 agrees at 7 bases. In germline, CDR1 is MNHEY, CDR2 SMNVEV (reference sequence). The length of the CDR3 is 13 residues. Trimming removed 10 bases from V and 3 bases from J; junction bases left unmatched: 9. The CDR3: CATARQGGYEQYF. The CDR3 coding sequence is TGTGCCACCGCTCGACAGGGCGGCTACGAGCAGTACTTC.

The chain joins TRBV19 to TRBJ1-1; D remains unclear. CDR1 and CDR2 from the germline V gene are LNHDA and SQIVND (reference sequence). The CDR3 has 14 residues. Deletions cut 0 bases from V and 4 bases from J, with 9 bases between. This CDR3 reads CASSIDRGSTEAFF. The DNA of the CDR3 is TGTGCCAGTAGTATAGATCGGGGTAGCACTGAAGCTTTCTTT.